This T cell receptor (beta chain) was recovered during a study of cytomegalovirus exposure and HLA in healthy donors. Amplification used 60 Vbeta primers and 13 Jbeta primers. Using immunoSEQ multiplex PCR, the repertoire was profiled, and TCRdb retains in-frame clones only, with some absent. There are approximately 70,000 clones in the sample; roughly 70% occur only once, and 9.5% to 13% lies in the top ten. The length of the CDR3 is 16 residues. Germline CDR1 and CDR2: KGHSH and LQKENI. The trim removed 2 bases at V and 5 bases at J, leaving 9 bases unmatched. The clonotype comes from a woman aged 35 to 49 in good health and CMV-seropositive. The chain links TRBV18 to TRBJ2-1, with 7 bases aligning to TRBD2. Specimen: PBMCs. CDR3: CASSPGMGGYHNEQFF. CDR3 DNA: TGTGCCAGCTCACCAGGAATGGGGGGGTACCACAATGAGCAGTTCTTC. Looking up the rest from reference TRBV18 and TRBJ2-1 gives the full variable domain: NAGVMQNPRHLVRRRGQEARLRCSPMKGHSHVYWYRQLPEEGLKFMVYLQKENIIDESGMPKERFSAEFPKEGPSILRIQQVVRGDSAAYFCASSPGMGGYHNEQFFGPGTRLTVL.